Presented here are 8 T cell receptor beta chains from one specimen sequenced in a study of T cell responses to AZD1222 COVID-19 vaccine. Here immunoSEQ multiplex PCR was the method, and the copy in TCRdb shows in-frame clones only, minus some. The data contain about 260,000 clones, roughly 93% of them seen just once; the ten biggest clones take up 0.5% to 0.7%. This sample comprised peripheral blood, obtained on day 0 of AZD1222 vaccination. The origin of the receptors is an adult in good health.

The chain uses TRBV2 and TRBJ1-1, with 9 bases aligning to TRBD1. V lost 10 bases, J lost 1 base, and 4 bases stayed unmatched. The CDR3 is 13 amino acids. CDR1 is SNHLY, CDR2 FYNNEI, per germline. The CDR3, as DNA: TGTGCCACCGAACAGGGGGCGAACACTGAAGCTTTCTTT. Translated, it gives CATEQGANTEAFF.

This rearrangement joins TRBV5-1 to TRBJ1-1, with D possibly being TRBD1 (5 bases). Germline CDR1 SGHRS, CDR2 YFSETQ. The CDR3 has 13 residues. The V gene lost 5 bases and the J gene lost 1 base, with 9 bases spanning the gap. CDR3 nucleotides: TGCGCCAGCAGAGGCGGACAGAACACTGAAGCTTTCTTT. Its translation is CASRGGQNTEAFF.

This chain connects TRBV7-9 to TRBJ1-5, with 8 bases fitting TRBD1. The CDR3 is 14 amino acids. The germline gives CDR1 SEHNR, CDR2 FQNEAQ (reference sequence). V was clipped by 5 bases and J by 5 bases; unmatched bases: 5. The CDR3 is CASSPNRGDQPQHF. In DNA form, the CDR3 reads TGTGCCAGCAGCCCCAACAGGGGGGATCAGCCCCAGCATTTT.

In this sample, this clone turned up once. The J gene is TRBJ1-1, the V gene TRBV25-1; maybe TRBD1 (6 bases). Trimming took 0 bases from V and 4 from J, leaving 18 bases between them. Germline V gene data show CDR1 as MGHDK and CDR2 as SYGVNS. The CDR3 runs to 17 residues. The CDR3 protein is CASSEYSQGLRGTEAFF. CDR3 DNA sequence: TGTGCCAGCAGTGAATATTCACAGGGTCTTAGGGGCACTGAAGCTTTCTTT.

The chain has TRBV14 and TRBJ1-6; a possible D gene is TRBD1 (6 bases). CDR1 is SGHDN, CDR2 FVKESK, per germline. The CDR3 consists of 17 residues. V lost 4 bases, J lost 0 bases, and 13 bases lay in between. The chain's CDR3 is CASSRATGSSYNSPLHF. The CDR3 nucleotides read TGTGCCAGCAGCCGTGCGACAGGAAGCTCCTATAATTCACCCCTCCACTTT.

The V call is TRBV6-5, the J call TRBJ1-5, with D maybe TRBD1 (5 bases). Trimming took off 10 bases at V and 2 bases at J, with 12 bases between the two ends. Germline-derived CDR1 and CDR2 are MNHEY and SVGAGI. The CDR3 has 13 amino acids. CDR3 protein: CATDSVRNQPQHF. CDR3 coding DNA: TGTGCCACCGACAGCGTCCGCAATCAGCCCCAGCATTTT.

The V and J genes are TRBV4-2 and TRBJ1-1; D may be TRBD1 (5 bases). Trimming shortened V by 0 bases and J by 1 base, and 6 bases separated the two germline ends. CDR1 LGHNA and CDR2 YNFKEQ come from the germline V gene. The CDR3 is 14 residues long. CDR3 sequence (DNA): TGTGCCAGCAGCCAAGATACAGGGAACACTGAAGCTTTCTTT. It translates to CASSQDTGNTEAFF.

The V gene is TRBV5-1, the J gene TRBJ2-3; no definite D call. Germline V gene sequence: CDR1 SGHRS, CDR2 YFSETQ. The CDR3 length is 14 residues. Trimming left V 0 bases short and J 2 bases short, with 7 bases between. Here the CDR3 reads CASSLADSTDTQYF. The CDR3 DNA reads TGCGCCAGCAGCTTGGCCGACTCCACAGATACGCAGTATTTT.